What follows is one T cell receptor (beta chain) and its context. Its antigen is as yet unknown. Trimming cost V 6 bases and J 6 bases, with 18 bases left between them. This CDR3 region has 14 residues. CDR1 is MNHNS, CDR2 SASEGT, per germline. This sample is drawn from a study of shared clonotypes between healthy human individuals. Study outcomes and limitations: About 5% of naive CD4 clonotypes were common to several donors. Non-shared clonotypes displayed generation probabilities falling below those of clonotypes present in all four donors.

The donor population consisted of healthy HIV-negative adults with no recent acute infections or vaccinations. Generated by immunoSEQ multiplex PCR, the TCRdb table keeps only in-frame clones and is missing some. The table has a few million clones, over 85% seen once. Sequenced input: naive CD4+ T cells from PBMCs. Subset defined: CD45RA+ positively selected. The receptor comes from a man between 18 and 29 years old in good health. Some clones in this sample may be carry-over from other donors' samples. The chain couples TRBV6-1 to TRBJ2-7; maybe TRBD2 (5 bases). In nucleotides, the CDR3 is TGTGCCAGCAGCCAACGGACGGGGTATGGCGAGCAGTACTTC. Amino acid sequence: CASSQRTGYGEQYF.